The present T cell receptor beta chain was sequenced within a study of neurological immune-mediated disorders. TCRdb re-called the 5' RACE reads through MiXCR, storing one row per CDR3 protein. This repertoire shows approximately 87,000 distinct CDR3 sequences, roughly an eighth found once; its top ten account for roughly 7.3%. Trimming stripped 1 base from V and 1 base from J, with 5 bases between. The CDR3 contains 13 residues. The V gene's germline CDR1 is SQVTM and CDR2 ANQGSEA. At least ten counts were recorded for this clonotype. This sequence joins TRBV29-1 and TRBJ1-3, with D hard to call. The clonotype originates from a woman in her 50s in good health. Material for sequencing was PBMCs. The CDR3: CSVEAFSGNTIYF. For the CDR3, the DNA is TGCAGCGTTGAAGCGTTTTCTGGAAACACCATATATTTT.